This T cell receptor (beta chain) is drawn from a study of blood T cell repertoires in COVID-19. About the research overall: Samples came from the United States, Italy and Spain, spanning acute and convalescent COVID-19.

Ages ranged from roughly 18 to 100 years, with residence in more than 20 US areas. The study assigned cohorts using participant-reported clinical history. The CDR3 runs 15 residues. In germline, CDR1 is MNHEY, CDR2 SVGAGI. With V trimmed by 4 bases and J by 3 bases, 8 bases remained unmatched. Measured with immunoSEQ multiplex PCR; TCRdb has only the in-frame clones, and not every one. The sample lists fewer than 250,000 clones; 86% were seen once. Sequencing was done on a sample of PBMCs or T cells enriched from blood (not recorded which). The chain combines TRBV6-5 with TRBJ2-7, with TRBD2 matching over 8 bases. The sequence was collected from a woman aged 45-65 years who had recovered from COVID-19. This chain's CDR3 is CASSSPGAGGYEQYF. CDR3 coding DNA: TGTGCCAGCAGTTCCCCGGGGGCGGGAGGCTACGAGCAGTACTTC.